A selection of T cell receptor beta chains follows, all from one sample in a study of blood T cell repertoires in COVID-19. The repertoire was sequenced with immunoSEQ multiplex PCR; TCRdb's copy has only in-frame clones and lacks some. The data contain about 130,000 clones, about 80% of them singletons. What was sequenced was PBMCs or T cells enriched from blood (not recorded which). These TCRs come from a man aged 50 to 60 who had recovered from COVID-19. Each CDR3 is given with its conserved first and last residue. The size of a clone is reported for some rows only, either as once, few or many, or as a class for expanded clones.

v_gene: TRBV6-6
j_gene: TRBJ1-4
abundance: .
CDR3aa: CASSYGQGDEKLFF

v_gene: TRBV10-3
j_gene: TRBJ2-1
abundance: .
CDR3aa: CAISESPGGRNEQFF

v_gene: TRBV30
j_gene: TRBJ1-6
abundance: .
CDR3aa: CAWRGQNSPLHF

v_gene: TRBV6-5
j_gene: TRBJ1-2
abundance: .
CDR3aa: CASRGQGSYTF

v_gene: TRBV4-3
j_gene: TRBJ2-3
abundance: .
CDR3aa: CASSQDSLAGTDTQYF

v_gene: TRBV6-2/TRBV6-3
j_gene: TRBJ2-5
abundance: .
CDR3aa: CASSLDRGIQETQYF

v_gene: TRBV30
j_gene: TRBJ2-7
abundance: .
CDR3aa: CAWSVTGGDDEQYF

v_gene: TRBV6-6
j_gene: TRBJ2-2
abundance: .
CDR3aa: CATTRSTLAAYTGELFF

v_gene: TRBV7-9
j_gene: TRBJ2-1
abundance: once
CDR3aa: CASKRQGSYNEQFF

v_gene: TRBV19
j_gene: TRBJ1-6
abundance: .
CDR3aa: CASSIEGDRGSNSPLHF

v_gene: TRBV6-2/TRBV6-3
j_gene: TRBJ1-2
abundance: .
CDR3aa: CASSAQGVVYGYTF

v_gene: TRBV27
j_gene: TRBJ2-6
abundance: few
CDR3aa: CASTVSSGANVLTF

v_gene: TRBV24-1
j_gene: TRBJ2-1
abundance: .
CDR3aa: CATSDTGQGGNKQFF

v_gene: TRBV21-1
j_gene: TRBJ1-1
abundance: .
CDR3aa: CASSKRGTGGLRTEAFF

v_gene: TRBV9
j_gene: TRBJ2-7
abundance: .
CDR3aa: CASSGSGVTSYEQYF

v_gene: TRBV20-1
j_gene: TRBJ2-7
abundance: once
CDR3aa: CSASRVGGPGGPEQYF

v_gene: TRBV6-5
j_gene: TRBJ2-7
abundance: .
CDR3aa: CASRGWKGGKNEQYF

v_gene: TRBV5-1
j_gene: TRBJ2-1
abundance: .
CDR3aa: CASSSGQGNNEQFF

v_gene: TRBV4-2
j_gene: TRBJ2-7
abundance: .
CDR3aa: CASSPTGISSYEQYF

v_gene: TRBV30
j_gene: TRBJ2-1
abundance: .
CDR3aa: CAWSVLRGQFF

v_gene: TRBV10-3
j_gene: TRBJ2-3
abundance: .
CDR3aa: CAISGIGPPGADTQYF

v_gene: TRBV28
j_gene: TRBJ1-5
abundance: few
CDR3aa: CASSWAVNQPQHF

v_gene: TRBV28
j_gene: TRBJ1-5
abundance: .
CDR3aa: CASSSDRGNQPQHF

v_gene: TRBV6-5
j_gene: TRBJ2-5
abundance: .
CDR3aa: CASSFRDRRRETQYF

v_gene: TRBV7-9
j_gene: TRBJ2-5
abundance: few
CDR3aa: CASSLGTGVEETQYF

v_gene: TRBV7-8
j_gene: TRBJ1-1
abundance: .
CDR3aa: CASSSHATGRLNTEAFF

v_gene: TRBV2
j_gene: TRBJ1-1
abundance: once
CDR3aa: CASSTPIVTEAFF